Here is one TCR beta chain with its context. Antigen: not known. This sample stems from a study of CD8 T cells in Susac syndrome. Study results and limitations: The greatest CD8+ clonal expansion in Susac occurred in TEMRA cells and in active patients.

The CD8+ and CD4+ T cells were negatively isolated, with the TEMRA cells enriched by FACS. Germline values: CDR1 MGHRA, CDR2 YSYEKL. V was trimmed by 5 bases and J by 4 bases, leaving 20 bases between them. This CDR3 has 16 residues. It was with random hexamers that 0.5 to 1 ug RNA was reverse transcribed. TCRdb re-analysed the immunoSEQ multiplex PCR reads in MiXCR, keeping a single row per CDR3 protein. The sample comprises about 150,000 distinct CDR3 sequences, approximately 95% of which are singletons, and approximately 0.18% rests with the top ten. Sequencing was done on a sample of CD8+ T cells from PBMCs. This clonotype originated in a human donor with Susac syndrome. V usage is TRBV4-1 and J usage is TRBJ1-1; maybe TRBD1 (6 bases). CDR3 in DNA: TGCGCCAGCAGCAACCCGCAACAGGGCAGTTTCACTGAAGCTTTCTTT. Amino acid sequence: CASSNPQQGSFTEAFF.